Following are 27 T cell receptor beta chains from one sample sequenced in a study of fetal regulatory T cell absence and autoimmunity. The data were produced by immunoSEQ multiplex PCR, yet TCRdb's version contains in-frame clones alone and is incomplete. Of more than 85,000 clones in the sample, 60% to 80% were seen once. The sample taken for sequencing was pancreas tissue. Receptor source: a male donor with IPEX syndrome.

This clone has a single count. The chain has TRBV15 and TRBJ2-2; a possible D gene is TRBD1 (5 bases). The CDR3 sequence is 15 residues long. With 1 base removed from V and 0 bases from J, the gap between germline ends came to 6 bases. Germline values: CDR1 LNHNV, CDR2 YYDKDF (reference sequence). In DNA, the CDR3 is TGTGCCACCAGCAGAGTGACAGCGAACACCGGGGAGCTGTTTTTT. This codes for CATSRVTANTGELFF.

This clone was recorded only once. The chain employs TRBV5-1 and TRBJ1-1; a weak D match, TRBD1 (5 bases). V was clipped by 4 bases and J by 3 bases, with 13 bases between them. The CDR3 contains 14 residues. Germline values: CDR1 SGHRS, CDR2 YFSETQ. CDR3 protein: CASSPPGPDTEAFF. The CDR3 coding sequence is TGCGCCAGCAGCCCTCCGGGGCCAGACACTGAAGCTTTCTTT.

The V call is TRBV5-4, the J call TRBJ2-5; TRBD2 matches at 13 bases. V shed 6 bases and J 3 bases; nucleotides not matched to a gene: 8. Per the germline V gene, CDR1 is SGHNT and CDR2 is YYREEE (reference sequence). CDR3 size: 16 residues. The chain's CDR3 is CASTIRLAGGEETQYF. The CDR3 DNA reads as TGTGCCAGCACCATTCGACTAGCGGGAGGAGAAGAGACCCAGTACTTC. Combining the CDR3 with reference TRBV5-4 and TRBJ2-5 gives the whole variable domain ETGVTQSPTHLIKTRGQQVTLRCSSQSGHNTVSWYQQALGQGPQFIFQYYREEENGRGNFPPRFSGLQFPNYSSELNVNALELDDSALYLCASTIRLAGGEETQYFGPGTRLLVL.

The chain recombines TRBV2 with TRBJ2-7, with 7 positions matching TRBD2. J gave up 0 bases and V 4 bases, and 3 bases lay outside the gene matches. The CDR3 runs 14 residues. Germline loops: CDR1 SNHLY, CDR2 FYNNEI. CDR3 bases: TGTGCCAGCAGTGGGGAGGGGATCTCCTACGAGCAGTACTTC. Translated, it gives CASSGEGISYEQYF.

This sequence joins TRBV6-4 and TRBJ2-7; TRBD2 agrees at 12 bases. This CDR3 spans 15 amino acids. The germline gives CDR1 MRHNA, CDR2 SNTAGT. V gave up 2 bases and J gave up 5 bases; unmatched junction bases: 4. CDR3 sequence reads: CASSDTLAGGHEQYF. DNA of the CDR3: TGTGCCAGCAGTGACACACTAGCGGGAGGACACGAGCAGTACTTC.

The chain combines TRBV20-1 with TRBJ2-7; the D is unclear. Trimming took 6 bases from V and 3 from J, leaving 6 bases between them. The CDR3 totals 10 residues. CDR1 DFQATT and CDR2 SNEGSKA come from the germline V gene (reference sequence). Written as DNA, the CDR3 is TGCAGTGCCCGGAACTACGAGCAGTACTTC. Translated, it gives CSARNYEQYF.

The J gene is TRBJ1-5, the V gene TRBV6-1, with 11 bases that match TRBD1. Losses at the gene ends were 1 base for V and 2 bases for J; bases not matched to a gene: 1. The CDR3 runs 16 residues. CDR1 MNHNS and CDR2 SASEGT come from the germline V gene. The CDR3 DNA is TGTGCCAGCAGTGAAGGGACAGGGGGCGGCAATCAGCCCCAGCATTTT. This gives the protein CASSEGTGGGNQPQHF.

The rearrangement links TRBV7-9 to TRBJ1-1, with 9 bases that match TRBD1. CDR1 SEHNR and CDR2 FQNEAQ come from the germline V gene (reference sequence). Unmatched junction bases numbered 9, after V lost 5 bases and J lost 5 bases. This CDR3 comprises 15 residues. CDR3 region: CASSGRDRDGTEAFF. The CDR3 DNA reads as TGTGCCAGCAGCGGGCGGGACAGGGATGGAACTGAAGCTTTCTTT.

This clone was observed once. The gene calls are TRBV9 and TRBJ2-2; D unclear. CDR3 length: 13 amino acids. The ends were cut back, 6 bases at V and 2 bases at J, with 8 bases in the middle. CDR1 is SGDLS, CDR2 YYNGEE, per germline. CDR3 in amino acids: CASKEVNTGELFF. The DNA of the CDR3 is TGTGCCAGCAAAGAGGTCAACACCGGGGAGCTGTTTTTT.

The V call is TRBV11-3, the J call TRBJ1-2; D gene ambiguous. Trimming cost V 5 bases and J 8 bases, with 12 bases left between them. Looked up from germline, CDR1 is SGHNT and CDR2 is YENEEA. The CDR3 covers 12 residues. The CDR3 here is CASSRAGLGYTF. Written as DNA, the CDR3 is TGTGCCAGCAGCAGGGCGGGGTTAGGCTACACCTTC.

This clone came up a few times. The rearrangement joins TRBV18 to TRBJ1-2; D is undetermined. CDR1 KGHSH and CDR2 LQKENI come from the germline V gene. The CDR3 is 12 residues long. Trimming left V 3 bases short and J 7 bases short, with 9 bases between. The CDR3 loop reads CASSPVGFGYTF. CDR3 DNA sequence: TGTGCCAGCTCACCTGTGGGCTTTGGCTACACCTTC.

The chain is built from TRBV28 and TRBJ2-5, with TRBD1 matching over 7 bases. CDR1 MDHEN and CDR2 SYDVKM come from the germline V gene. The CDR3 length is 15 residues. V lost 3 bases, J lost 2 bases, and 6 bases stayed unmatched. The CDR3 sequence is CASSLRTGQQETQYF. In DNA form, the CDR3 reads TGTGCCAGCAGTTTGCGGACAGGCCAACAAGAGACCCAGTACTTC.

The gene calls are TRBV9 and TRBJ2-6, with D possibly TRBD1 on 6 matching bases. Germline CDR1 and CDR2: SGDLS and YYNGEE. The CDR3 loop spans 15 amino acids. V lost 0 bases to trimming and J lost 2 bases, with 6 bases between them. This chain's CDR3 is CASSVDRAGANVLTF. The CDR3 region has the DNA TGTGCCAGCAGCGTAGACAGGGCTGGGGCCAACGTCCTGACTTTC.

The chain links TRBV11-2 to TRBJ2-7; a weak D match, TRBD2 (7 bases). V lost 4 bases to trimming and J lost 2 bases, with 18 bases between them. The CDR3 totals 16 residues. Germline V gene data show CDR1 as SGHAT and CDR2 as FQNNGV. CDR3 sequence: CASSSEGGGRPYEQYF. CDR3 in DNA: TGTGCCAGCAGCTCCGAGGGAGGGGGGCGCCCCTACGAGCAGTACTTC.

This clone was seen just once. The rearrangement joins TRBV4-3 to TRBJ2-7, with 12 nucleotides matching TRBD1. This CDR3 comprises 18 residues. The germline V gene has CDR1 LGHNA and CDR2 YSLEER. Trimming cost V 0 bases and J 4 bases; bases outside gene matches: 10. The CDR3: CASSQDLRGTGGEYEQYF. CDR3 nucleotide sequence: TGCGCCAGCAGCCAAGATCTGAGGGGGACAGGGGGCGAGTACGAGCAGTACTTC.

This chain connects TRBV2 to TRBJ1-2; TRBD1 might be the D (5 bases). Trimming left V 8 bases short and J 5 bases short, with 15 bases between. The V gene's germline CDR1 is SNHLY and CDR2 FYNNEI. The CDR3 has 13 amino acids. The CDR3 DNA reads TGTGCCAGCCGGGGGACGGTTAGGTATGGCTACACCTTC. It codes for CASRGTVRYGYTF.

This clone showed up just once. The chain has TRBV5-5 and TRBJ1-4, with TRBD1 matching over 10 bases. Germline lookup yields CDR1 SGHKS and CDR2 YYEKEE (reference sequence). This CDR3 has 17 amino acids. The V gene end was trimmed by 0 bases and the J gene end by 4 bases; junction bases not matched to a gene: 6. The CDR3 loop is CASSLGFGQGGNEKLFF. The CDR3 DNA is TGTGCCAGCAGCTTGGGGTTCGGACAGGGGGGTAATGAAAAACTGTTTTTT.

J is TRBJ2-6 and V is TRBV4-3; 9 positions agree with TRBD1. V trimming: 1 base; J trimming: 4 bases; junction bases outside the gene matches: 11. Germline CDR1 and CDR2: LGHNA and YSLEER. This CDR3 has 19 residues. The CDR3 loop is CASSQVRGTGWTGANVLTF. The CDR3 DNA is TGCGCCAGCAGCCAAGTAAGGGGGACAGGGTGGACGGGGGCCAACGTCCTGACTTTC.

This chain links TRBV6-1 with TRBJ2-5; TRBD1 matches 7 bases. Germline-derived CDR1 and CDR2 are MNHNS and SASEGT. The V and J ends lost 7 bases and 4 bases, in that order; junction bases with no gene match: 12. The CDR3 consists of 15 residues. CDR3 sequence (DNA): TGTGCCAGCATCCTCACCCCAACAGGGGTAGAGACCCAGTACTTC. It codes for CASILTPTGVETQYF.

The gene calls are TRBV10-3 and TRBJ2-3; D gene unclear. CDR3 length equals 13 residues. Germline CDR1 reads ENHRY; CDR2 reads SYGVKD. V shed 6 bases and J shed 3 bases, with 10 bases lying between them. CDR3: CAISVPETDTQYF. CDR3 nucleotide sequence: TGTGCCATCAGCGTCCCGGAGACAGATACGCAGTATTTT.

In DNA form, the CDR3 reads TGTGCCAGCAGCTTAGAACTAGCGGAGAGCACAGATACGCAGTATTTT. Encoded protein: CASSLELAESTDTQYF. This chain links TRBV11-3 with TRBJ2-3; TRBD2 aligns across 8 bases. CDR1 is SGHNT and CDR2 is YENEEA in the germline V gene. CDR3 length equals 16 residues. V was pared by 0 bases and J by 0 bases, with 2 bases of the junction left unmatched.

The gene calls are TRBV5-1 and TRBJ2-7; TRBD2 matches 15 bases. The CDR3 runs to 19 residues. CDR1 SGHRS and CDR2 YFSETQ come from the germline V gene. V lost 0 bases and J lost 4; bases outside the gene matches: 11. The CDR3 DNA follows: TGCGCCAGCAGCTTGGCCGTCGGACTAGCGGGGGGGCGACTATACGAGCAGTACTTC. Protein: CASSLAVGLAGGRLYEQYF.

This rearrangement joins TRBV21-1 to TRBJ2-7; the D call TRBD1 from the table was never checked on the DNA. TRBV21-1 is labeled a pseudogene. The CDR3 totals 18 residues. The DNA of the CDR3 is TGTGCCAGCAGCAACACCGTACTCCCGGGACAGGCGACCTACGAGCAGTACTTC. It specifies CASSNTVLPGQATYEQYF.

V gene TRBV10-3 combines with J gene TRBJ1-2, with 8 bases fitting TRBD1. Germline CDR1 is ENHRY and CDR2 is SYGVKD. The V and J ends lost 3 bases and 8 bases, in that order; junction bases with no gene match: 8. The CDR3 has 14 amino acids. The CDR3 sequence is CAISDDRGSEGYTF. The DNA for the CDR3 is TGTGCCATCAGTGATGACAGGGGATCGGAGGGCTACACCTTC.

V and J are TRBV7-2 and TRBJ1-6; D not certain. The CDR3 has 15 amino acids. V lost 2 bases and J lost 0, with 5 bases in between. From germline, CDR1 is SGHTA and CDR2 FQGNSA. CDR3 region: CASSLLSSYNSPLHF. The CDR3, as DNA: TGTGCCAGCAGCTTACTGAGCTCCTATAATTCACCCCTCCACTTT.

This clone was counted only a few times. This sequence joins TRBV5-6 and TRBJ1-2; D unclear. Germline V gives CDR1 SGHDT, CDR2 YYEEEE. Between the trimmed V and J ends, which lost 4 bases and 4 bases, there was a span of 11 bases. The CDR3 consists of 13 residues. CDR3 residues: CASSPAGVYGYTF. CDR3 in DNA: TGTGCCAGCAGCCCTGCCGGGGTCTATGGCTACACCTTC.

The J gene is TRBJ1-1, the V gene TRBV5-1; TRBD1 agrees at 9 bases. The CDR3 is 15 amino acids. The J segment lost 1 base and the V segment lost 4 bases, leaving 5 bases of the junction unmatched. CDR1 and CDR2 (germline): SGHRS, YFSETQ. In DNA form, the CDR3 reads TGCGCCAGCAGCCCGAGGACAGGGGCGAACACTGAAGCTTTCTTT. Encoded protein: CASSPRTGANTEAFF.